This T cell receptor beta chain is drawn from a study of monozygotic twins with inflammatory bowel disease. Study-wide points: Fewer shared clonotypes with others were found in IBD patients than in healthy twins, especially with disease activity.

From the 5' RACE reads, TCRdb lists one entry per CDR3 protein and no DNA. The sample holds tens of thousands of distinct CDR3 sequences. About this clonotype itself: Its antigen is unknown.

Germline CDR1 is DFQATT and CDR2 is SNEGSKA (reference sequence). The CDR3 consists of 17 residues. The receptor was derived from a human donor with ulcerative colitis or Crohn's disease, or a healthy co-twin of an affected twin (not recorded which). This chain joins TRBV20-1 and TRBJ2-2; TCRdb indicates TRBD1, and absent DNA this call remains unverified. Source material: blood. The chain's CDR3 is CSARDVLRGPDTGELFF.